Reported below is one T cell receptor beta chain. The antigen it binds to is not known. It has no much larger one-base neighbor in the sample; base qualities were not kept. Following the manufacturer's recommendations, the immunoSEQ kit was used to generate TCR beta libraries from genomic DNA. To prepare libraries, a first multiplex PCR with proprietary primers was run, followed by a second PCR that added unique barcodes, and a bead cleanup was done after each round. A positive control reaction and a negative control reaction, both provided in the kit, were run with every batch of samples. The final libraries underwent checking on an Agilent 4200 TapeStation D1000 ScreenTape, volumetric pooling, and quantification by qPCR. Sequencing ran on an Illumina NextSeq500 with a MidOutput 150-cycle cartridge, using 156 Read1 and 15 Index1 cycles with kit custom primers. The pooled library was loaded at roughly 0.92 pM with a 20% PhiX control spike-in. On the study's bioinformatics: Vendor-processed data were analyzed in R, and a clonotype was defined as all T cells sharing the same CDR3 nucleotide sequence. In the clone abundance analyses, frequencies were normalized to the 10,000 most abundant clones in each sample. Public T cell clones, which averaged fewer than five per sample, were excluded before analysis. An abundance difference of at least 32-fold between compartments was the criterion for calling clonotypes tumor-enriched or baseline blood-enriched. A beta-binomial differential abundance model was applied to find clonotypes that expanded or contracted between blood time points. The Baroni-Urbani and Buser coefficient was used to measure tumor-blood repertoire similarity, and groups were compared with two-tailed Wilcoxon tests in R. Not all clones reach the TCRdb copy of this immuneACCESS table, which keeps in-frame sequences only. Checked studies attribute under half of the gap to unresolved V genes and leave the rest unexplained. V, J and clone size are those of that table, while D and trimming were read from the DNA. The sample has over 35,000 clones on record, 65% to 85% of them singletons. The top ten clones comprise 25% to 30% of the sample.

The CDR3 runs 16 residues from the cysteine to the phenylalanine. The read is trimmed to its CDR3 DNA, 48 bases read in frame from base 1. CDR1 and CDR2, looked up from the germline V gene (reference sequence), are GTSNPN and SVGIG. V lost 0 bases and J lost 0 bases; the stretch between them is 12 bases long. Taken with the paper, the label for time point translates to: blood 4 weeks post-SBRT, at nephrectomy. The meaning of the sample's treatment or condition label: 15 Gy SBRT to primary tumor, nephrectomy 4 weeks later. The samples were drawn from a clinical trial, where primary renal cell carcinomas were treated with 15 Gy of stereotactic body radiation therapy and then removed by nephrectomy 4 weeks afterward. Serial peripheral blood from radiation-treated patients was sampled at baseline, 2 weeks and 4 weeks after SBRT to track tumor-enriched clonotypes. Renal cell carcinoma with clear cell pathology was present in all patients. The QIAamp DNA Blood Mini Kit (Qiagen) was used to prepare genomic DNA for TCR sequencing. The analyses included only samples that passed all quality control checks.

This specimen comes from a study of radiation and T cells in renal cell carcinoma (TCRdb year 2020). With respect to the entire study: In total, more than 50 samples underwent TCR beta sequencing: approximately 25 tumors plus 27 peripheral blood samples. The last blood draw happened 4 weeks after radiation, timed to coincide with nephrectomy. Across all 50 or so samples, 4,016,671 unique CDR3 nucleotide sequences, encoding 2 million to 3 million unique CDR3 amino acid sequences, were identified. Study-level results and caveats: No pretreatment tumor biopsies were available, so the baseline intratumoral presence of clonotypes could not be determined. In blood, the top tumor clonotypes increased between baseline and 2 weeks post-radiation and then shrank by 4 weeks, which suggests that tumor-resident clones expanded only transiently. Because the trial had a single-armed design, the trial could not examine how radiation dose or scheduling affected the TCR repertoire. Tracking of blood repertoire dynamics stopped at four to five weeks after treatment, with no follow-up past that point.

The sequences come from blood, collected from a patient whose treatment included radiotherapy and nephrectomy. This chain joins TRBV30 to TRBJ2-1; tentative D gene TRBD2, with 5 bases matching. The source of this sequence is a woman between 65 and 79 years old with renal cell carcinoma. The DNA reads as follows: TGTGCCTGGAGTGTACTAGGTGGGAGCTCCTACAATGAGCAGTTCTTC. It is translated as CAWSVLGGSSYNEQFF.